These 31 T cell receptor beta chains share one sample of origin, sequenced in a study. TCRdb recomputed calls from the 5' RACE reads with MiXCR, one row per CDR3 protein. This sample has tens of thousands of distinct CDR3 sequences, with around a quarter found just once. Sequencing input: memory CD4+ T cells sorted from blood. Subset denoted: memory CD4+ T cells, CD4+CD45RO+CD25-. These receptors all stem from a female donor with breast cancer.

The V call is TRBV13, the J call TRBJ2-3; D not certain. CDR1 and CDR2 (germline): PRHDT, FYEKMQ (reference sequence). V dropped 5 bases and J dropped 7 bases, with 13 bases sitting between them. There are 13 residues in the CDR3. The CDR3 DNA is TGTGCCAGCAGCCCGCCCGTAGAAAATACGCAGTATTTT. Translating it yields CASSPPVENTQYF.

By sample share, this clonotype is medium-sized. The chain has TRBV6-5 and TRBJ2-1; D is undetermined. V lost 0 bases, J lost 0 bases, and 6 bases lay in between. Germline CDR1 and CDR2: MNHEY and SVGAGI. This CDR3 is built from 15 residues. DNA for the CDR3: TGTGCCAGCAGTTACTCGCCAAGCTCCTACAATGAGCAGTTCTTC. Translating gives CASSYSPSSYNEQFF.

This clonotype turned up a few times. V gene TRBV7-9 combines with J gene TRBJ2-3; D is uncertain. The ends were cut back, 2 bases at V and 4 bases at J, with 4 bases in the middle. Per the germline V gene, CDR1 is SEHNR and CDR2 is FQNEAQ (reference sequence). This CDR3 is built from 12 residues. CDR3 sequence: CASSLSPDTQYF. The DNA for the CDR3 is TGTGCCAGCAGCTTATCCCCAGATACGCAGTATTTT. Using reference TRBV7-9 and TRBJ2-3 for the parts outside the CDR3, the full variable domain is DTGVSQNPRHKITKRGQNVTFRCDPISEHNRLYWYRQTLGQGPEFLTYFQNEAQLEKSRLLSDRFSAERPKGSFSTLEIQRTEQGDSAMYLCASSLSPDTQYFGPGTRLTVL.

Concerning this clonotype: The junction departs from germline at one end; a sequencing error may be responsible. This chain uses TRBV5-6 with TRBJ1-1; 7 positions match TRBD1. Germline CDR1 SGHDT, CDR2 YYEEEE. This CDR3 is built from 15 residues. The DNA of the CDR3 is TGTGCCAGCAGCTTGGTAAGGGGGCTCGGCACTGAAGCTTTCTTC. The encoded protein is CASSLVRGLGTEAFF.

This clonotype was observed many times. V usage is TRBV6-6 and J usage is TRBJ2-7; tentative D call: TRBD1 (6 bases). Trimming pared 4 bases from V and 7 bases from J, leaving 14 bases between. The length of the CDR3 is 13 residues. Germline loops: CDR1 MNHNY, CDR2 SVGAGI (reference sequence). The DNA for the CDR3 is TGTGCCAGCAGTTCCACACCCCAGGGGGAGCAGTACTTC. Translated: CASSSTPQGEQYF.

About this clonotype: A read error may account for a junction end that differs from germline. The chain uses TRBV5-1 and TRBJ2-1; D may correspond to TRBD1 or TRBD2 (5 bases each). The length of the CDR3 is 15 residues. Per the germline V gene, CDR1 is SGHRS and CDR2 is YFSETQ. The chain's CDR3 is CANSLGESSYNEQFF. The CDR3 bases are TGCGCCAACAGCTTGGGGGAGAGCTCCTACAATGAGCAGTTCTTC.

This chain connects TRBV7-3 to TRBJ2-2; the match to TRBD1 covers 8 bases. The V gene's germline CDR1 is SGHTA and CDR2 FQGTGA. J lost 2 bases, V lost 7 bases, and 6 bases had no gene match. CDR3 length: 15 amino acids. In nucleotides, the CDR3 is TGTGCCAGCAACCTTCAGGGGGCTAACACCGGGGAGCTGTTTTTT. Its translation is CASNLQGANTGELFF.

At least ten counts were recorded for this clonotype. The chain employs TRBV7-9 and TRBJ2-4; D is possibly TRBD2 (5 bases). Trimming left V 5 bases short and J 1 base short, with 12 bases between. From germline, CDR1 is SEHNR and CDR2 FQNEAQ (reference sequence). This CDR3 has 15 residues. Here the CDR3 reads CASSGENEAKNIQYF. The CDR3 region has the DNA TGTGCCAGCAGCGGGGAGAATGAGGCCAAAAACATTCAGTACTTC.

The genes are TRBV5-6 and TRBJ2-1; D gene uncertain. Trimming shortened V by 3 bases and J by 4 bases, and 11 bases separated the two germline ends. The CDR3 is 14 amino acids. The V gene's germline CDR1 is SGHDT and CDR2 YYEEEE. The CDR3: CASSSSFRYNEQFF. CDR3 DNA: TGTGCCAGCAGCTCTTCTTTCCGGTACAATGAGCAGTTCTTC.

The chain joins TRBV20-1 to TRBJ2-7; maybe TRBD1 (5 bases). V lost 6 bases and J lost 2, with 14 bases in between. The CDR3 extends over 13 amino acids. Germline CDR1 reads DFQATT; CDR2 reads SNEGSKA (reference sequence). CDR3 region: CSANQDIAYEQYF. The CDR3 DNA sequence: TGCAGTGCGAACCAGGACATTGCCTACGAGCAGTACTTC.

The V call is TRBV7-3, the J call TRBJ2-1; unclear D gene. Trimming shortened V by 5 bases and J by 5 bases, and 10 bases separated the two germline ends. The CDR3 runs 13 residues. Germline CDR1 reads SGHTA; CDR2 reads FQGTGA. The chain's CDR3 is CASSLQPDNEQFF. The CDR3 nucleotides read TGTGCCAGCAGCCTGCAACCTGACAATGAGCAGTTCTTC. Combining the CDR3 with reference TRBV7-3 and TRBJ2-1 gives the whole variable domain GAGVSQTPSNKVTEKGKYVELRCDPISGHTALYWYRQSLGQGPEFLIYFQGTGAADDSGLPNDRFFAVRPEGSVSTLKIQRTERGDSAVYLCASSLQPDNEQFFGPGTRLTVL.

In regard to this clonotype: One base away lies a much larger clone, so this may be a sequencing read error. The CDR3 sequence is CAGSLVLGGKLFF. The DNA for the CDR3 is TGCGCCGGCAGCTTGGTTCTGGGAGGAAAACTGTTTTTT. This chain joins TRBV5-1 and TRBJ1-4; D call uncertain. The CDR3 covers 13 residues. CDR1 and CDR2 from the germline V gene are SGHRS and YFSETQ.

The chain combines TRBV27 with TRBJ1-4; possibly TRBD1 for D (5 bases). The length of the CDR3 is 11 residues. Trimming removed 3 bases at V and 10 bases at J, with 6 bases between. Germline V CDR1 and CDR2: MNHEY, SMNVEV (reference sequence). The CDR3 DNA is TGTGCCAGCAGTTTTGGGGGAAAACTGTTTTTT. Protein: CASSFGGKLFF.

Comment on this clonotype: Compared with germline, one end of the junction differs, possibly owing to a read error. The CDR3 region is CTSSLGGGNTEAFF. DNA for the CDR3: TGTACCAGCAGCTTAGGCGGTGGGAACACTGAAGCTTTCTTT. This chain joins TRBV7-9 and TRBJ1-1; D not certain. CDR1 SEHNR and CDR2 FQNEAQ come from the germline V gene (reference sequence). This CDR3 spans 14 amino acids.

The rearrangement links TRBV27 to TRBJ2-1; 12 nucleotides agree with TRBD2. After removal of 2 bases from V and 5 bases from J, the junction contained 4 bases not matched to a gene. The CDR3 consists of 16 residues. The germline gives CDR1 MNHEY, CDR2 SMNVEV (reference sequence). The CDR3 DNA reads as TGTGCCAGCAGTTTAGAACTAGCGGGGGGAAACAATGAGCAGTTCTTC. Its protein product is CASSLELAGGNNEQFF.

The CDR3 sequence: CASSFPPGVYEQYF. The CDR3 bases are TGTGCCAGCAGTTTCCCGCCAGGGGTGTACGAGCAGTACTTC. The chain uses TRBV28 and TRBJ2-7; possible D gene TRBD1, 6 bases. The CDR3 length is 14 residues. The V gene's germline CDR1 is MDHEN and CDR2 SYDVKM. Trimming took 3 bases from V and 4 from J, leaving 13 bases between them.

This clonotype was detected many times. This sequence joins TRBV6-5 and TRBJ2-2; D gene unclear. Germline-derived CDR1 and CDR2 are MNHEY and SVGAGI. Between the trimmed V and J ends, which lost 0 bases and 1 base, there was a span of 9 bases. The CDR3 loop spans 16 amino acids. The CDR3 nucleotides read TGTGCCAGCAGTTACTCTCCCCGACTGAACACCGGGGAGCTGTTTTTT. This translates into CASSYSPRLNTGELFF.

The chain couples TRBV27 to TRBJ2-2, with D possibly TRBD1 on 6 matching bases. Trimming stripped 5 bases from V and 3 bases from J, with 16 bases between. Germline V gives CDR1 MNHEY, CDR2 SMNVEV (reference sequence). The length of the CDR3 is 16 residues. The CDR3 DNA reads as TGTGCCAGCAGTGAGGTCCAGGGGTTACACACCGGGGAGCTGTTTTTT. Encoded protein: CASSEVQGLHTGELFF.

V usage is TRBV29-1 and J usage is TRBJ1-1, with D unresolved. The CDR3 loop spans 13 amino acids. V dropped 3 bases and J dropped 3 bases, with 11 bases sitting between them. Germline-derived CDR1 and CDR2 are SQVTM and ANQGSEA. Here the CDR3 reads CSVDVRSYTEAFF. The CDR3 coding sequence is TGCAGCGTTGACGTTAGGAGTTACACTGAAGCTTTCTTT. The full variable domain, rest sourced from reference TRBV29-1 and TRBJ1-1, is SAVISQKPSRDICQRGTSLTIQCQVDSQVTMMFWYRQQPGQSLTLIATANQGSEATYESGFVIDKFPISRPNLTFSTLTVSNMSPEDSSIYLCSVDVRSYTEAFFGQGTRLTVV.

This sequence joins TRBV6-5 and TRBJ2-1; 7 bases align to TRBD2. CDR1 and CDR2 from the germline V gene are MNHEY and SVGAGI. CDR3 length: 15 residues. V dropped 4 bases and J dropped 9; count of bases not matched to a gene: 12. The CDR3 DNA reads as TGTGCCAGCAGTTTCCTAATTAGCGGGTCGGCTGAGCAGTTCTTC. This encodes CASSFLISGSAEQFF.

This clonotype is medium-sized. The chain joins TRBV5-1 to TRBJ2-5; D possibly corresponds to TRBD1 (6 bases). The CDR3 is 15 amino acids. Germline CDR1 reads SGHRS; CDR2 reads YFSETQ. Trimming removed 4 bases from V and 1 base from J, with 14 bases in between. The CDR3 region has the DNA TGCGCCAGCAGCGAGCGGACAGACTCCCAAGAGACCCAGTACTTC. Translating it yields CASSERTDSQETQYF.

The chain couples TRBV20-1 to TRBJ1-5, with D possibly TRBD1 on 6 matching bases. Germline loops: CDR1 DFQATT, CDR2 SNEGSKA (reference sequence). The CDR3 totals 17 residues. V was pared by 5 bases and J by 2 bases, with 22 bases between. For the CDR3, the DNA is TGCAGTGCTTCCGAACCCCTAGGGGGGGTCCGCAATCAGCCCCAGCATTTT. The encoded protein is CSASEPLGGVRNQPQHF.

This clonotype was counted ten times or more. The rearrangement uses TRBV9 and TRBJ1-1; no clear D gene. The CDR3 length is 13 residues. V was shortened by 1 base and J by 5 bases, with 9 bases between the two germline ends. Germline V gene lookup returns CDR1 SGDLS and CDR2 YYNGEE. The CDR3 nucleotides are TGTGCCAGCAGCGTACAAGTCGGGACTGAAGCTTTCTTT. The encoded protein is CASSVQVGTEAFF. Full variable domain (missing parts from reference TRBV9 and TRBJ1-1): DSGVTQTPKHLITATGQRVTLRCSPRSGDLSVYWYQQSLDQGLQFLIQYYNGEERAKGNILERFSAQQFPDLHSELNLSSLELGDSALYFCASSVQVGTEAFFGQGTRLTVV.

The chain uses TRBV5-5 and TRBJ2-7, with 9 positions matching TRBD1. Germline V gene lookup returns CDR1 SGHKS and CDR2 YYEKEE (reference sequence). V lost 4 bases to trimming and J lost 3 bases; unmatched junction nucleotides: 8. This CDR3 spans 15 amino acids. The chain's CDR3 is CASSPLRTGDYEQYF. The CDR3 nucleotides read TGTGCCAGCAGCCCCCTCCGGACAGGGGACTACGAGCAGTACTTC.

The CDR3 sequence is CASSDGGGGTEAFF. CDR3 DNA: TGTGCCAGCAGTGATGGGGGGGGAGGCACTGAAGCTTTCTTT. V usage is TRBV25-1 and J usage is TRBJ1-1; D possibly corresponds to TRBD1 (5 bases). In germline, CDR1 is MGHDK, CDR2 SYGVNS. This CDR3 has 14 residues. V shed 3 bases and J shed 4 bases, with 12 bases lying between them. The full variable domain, in which reference TRBV25-1 and TRBJ1-1 provide the parts outside the CDR3, is EADIYQTPRYLVIGTGKKITLECSQTMGHDKMYWYQQDPGMELHLIHYSYGVNSTEKGDLSSESTVSRIRTEHFPLTLESARPSHTSQYLCASSDGGGGTEAFFGQGTRLTVV.

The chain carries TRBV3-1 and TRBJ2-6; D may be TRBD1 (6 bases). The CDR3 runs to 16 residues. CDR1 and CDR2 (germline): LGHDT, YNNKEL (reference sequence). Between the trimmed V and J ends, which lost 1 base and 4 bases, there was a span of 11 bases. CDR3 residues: CASSQASGAGANVLTF. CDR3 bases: TGTGCCAGCAGCCAAGCATCAGGGGCCGGGGCCAACGTCCTGACTTTC.

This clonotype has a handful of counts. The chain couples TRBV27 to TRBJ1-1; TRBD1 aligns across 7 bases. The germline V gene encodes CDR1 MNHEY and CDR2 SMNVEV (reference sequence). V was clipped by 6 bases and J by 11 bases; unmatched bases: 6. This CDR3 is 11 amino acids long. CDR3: CASRDRAGAFF. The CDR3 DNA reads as TGTGCCAGCAGAGACAGGGCTGGCGCTTTCTTT.

This CDR3 reads CSVGAYNTGELFF. The CDR3 DNA is TGCAGCGTTGGGGCCTACAATACCGGGGAGCTGTTTTTT. The genes are TRBV29-1 and TRBJ2-2; D call uncertain. The CDR3 has 13 residues. V was cut by 4 bases and J by 5 bases, with 11 bases left in between. CDR1 is SQVTM and CDR2 is ANQGSEA in the germline V gene.

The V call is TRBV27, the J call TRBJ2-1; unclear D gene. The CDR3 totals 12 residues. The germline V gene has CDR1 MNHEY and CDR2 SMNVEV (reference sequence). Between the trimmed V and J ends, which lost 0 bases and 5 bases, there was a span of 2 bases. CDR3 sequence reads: CASSLSHNEQFF. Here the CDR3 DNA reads TGTGCCAGCAGTTTATCACACAATGAGCAGTTCTTC.

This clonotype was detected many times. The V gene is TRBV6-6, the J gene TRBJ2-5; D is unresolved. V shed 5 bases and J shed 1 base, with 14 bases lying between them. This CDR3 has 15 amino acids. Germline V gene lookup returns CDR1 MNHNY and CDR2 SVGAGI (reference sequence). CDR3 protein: CASSTAKEPQETQYF. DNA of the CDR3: TGTGCCAGCAGTACGGCGAAGGAACCCCAAGAGACCCAGTACTTC.

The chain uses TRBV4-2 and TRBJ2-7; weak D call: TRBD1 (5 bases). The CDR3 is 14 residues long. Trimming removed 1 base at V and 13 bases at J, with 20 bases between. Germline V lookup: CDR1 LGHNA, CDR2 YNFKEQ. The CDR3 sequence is CASSQVCFGHSDYF. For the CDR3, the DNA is TGTGCCAGCAGCCAAGTTTGTTTTGGACACTCGGACTACTTC.